The source of this TCR beta chain is a study of graft-versus-host responses after intestinal transplantation. Looking at the study overall: Multivisceral, liver-intestinal, or isolated intestinal transplants were performed in recipients. The whole recipient group had anti-thymocyte globulin induction followed by tacrolimus and steroids for around 3 years. General study points: Within allografts, high graft-versus-host to host-versus-graft clonal ratios were seen among patients with graft-donor T cell macrochimerism. The study associated peak circulating GvH clone levels with early post-transplant HvG declines.

As concerns this clone: Its antigen is unknown.

Germline-derived CDR1 and CDR2 are GTSNPN and SVGIG (reference sequence). After removal of 3 bases from V and 1 base from J, the junction contained 16 bases not matched to a gene. CDR3 length: 19 amino acids. Repertoires were generated with immunoSEQ multiplex PCR, while TCRdb's copy carries only in-frame clones and drops some. The repertoire holds tens of thousands of clones, with about 91% as singletons. The sequence was collected from a human patient who received an intestinal transplant, so some T cells may come from the graft donor. The source material was PBMCs, sampled roughly 65 days after intestinal transplantation. V is TRBV30 and J is TRBJ2-2; 8 bases are shared with TRBD1. The CDR3: CAWRVGPGQGALNTGELFF. The CDR3 region has the DNA TGTGCCTGGAGGGTAGGCCCAGGTCAGGGGGCGCTGAACACCGGGGAGCTGTTTTTT.